This T cell receptor beta chain stems from a study of blood T cell repertoires in COVID-19. Across the study: Researchers got acute and convalescent COVID-19 samples from the United States, Italy and Spain.

Authors' data handling: For nucleated cells, counts were estimated from reference gene primer amplification. TCRdb's copy holds only in-frame clones and misses some; the assay was immunoSEQ multiplex PCR. The DNA was the basis for D and trimming; V, J and clone size are from that table. The data hold about 350,000 clones, with about 87% observed a single time. This CDR3 has 14 amino acids. V shed 5 bases and J shed 3 bases, with 13 bases lying between them. Per the germline V gene, CDR1 is SGHRS and CDR2 is YFSETQ. This clone has just one count. Adults between about 18 and 89 years of age took part from 20 to 25 US areas. Each recovered donor of Cohort 3 presented with two negative PCRs, clearance, or symptom resolution.

This chain joins TRBV5-1 and TRBJ2-3, with D possibly being TRBD1 (6 bases). The TCR originated in a woman aged 25-40 years who had recovered from COVID-19. The source material was PBMCs or T cells enriched from blood (not recorded which). The CDR3 protein is CASRDPGVTDTQYF. CDR3 nucleotides: TGCGCCAGCAGAGATCCAGGGGTGACAGATACGCAGTATTTT. The entire variable domain, with the rest obtained from reference TRBV5-1 and TRBJ2-3, is as follows: KAGVTQTPRYLIKTRGQQVTLSCSPISGHRSVSWYQQTPGQGLQFLFEYFSETQRNKGNFPGRFSGRQFSNSRSEMNVSTLELGDSALYLCASRDPGVTDTQYFGPGTRLTVL.